Listed below are T cell receptor beta chains from one sample, sequenced in a study of low-dose radiotherapy and immunotherapy resistance in tumors. One entry per CDR3 protein, called by TCRdb with MiXCR from the reads. Seen here are around 80,000 distinct CDR3 sequences, less than 20% observed once, and the top ten hold 1.3% to 1.5%. Sample: PBMCs, taken after low-dose radiotherapy plus immunotherapy. The receptor source for this set is a male donor with prostate cancer. Both conserved end residues are part of each CDR3. The D gene is left open where the match is weak. The size field is filled for only some rows; it gives once, few, many or a size class.

TRBJ1-2 | many | TRBV20-1 | NA | CSARDGLAGYTF | TGCAGTGCTAGAGATGGGCTGGCTGGCTACACCTTC
TRBJ2-1 | many | TRBV19 | TRBD2 | CASSTGTSGEQFF | TGTGCCAGTAGTACAGGGACTAGCGGTGAGCAGTTCTTC
TRBJ2-1 | many | TRBV12-5 | TRBD2 | CASGLGSGGRNEQFF | TGTGCTAGTGGTTTGGGGAGCGGGGGCCGCAATGAGCAGTTCTTC
TRBJ2-5 | many | TRBV20-1 | TRBD2 | CSATPGTSGTQYF | TGCAGTGCTACCCCCGGGACTAGTGGGACCCAGTACTTC
TRBJ1-2 | few | TRBV19 | TRBD1 | CASRDRDRNYGYTF | TGTGCCAGTAGGGACCGGGACAGGAACTATGGCTACACCTTC
TRBJ1-1 | many | TRBV19 | NA | CASSTGTEAFF | TGTGCCAGTAGTACAGGCACTGAAGCTTTCTTT
TRBJ2-5 | many | TRBV2 | TRBD2 | CASRLGLAALGGETQYF | TGTGCCAGCAGGTTGGGACTAGCGGCCCTGGGCGGAGAGACCCAGTACTTC
TRBJ1-3 | many | TRBV18 | NA | CASSPNAPGNTNSGNTIYF | TGTGCCAGCTCACCAAATGCACCAGGAAACACCAACTCTGGAAACACCATATATTTT
TRBJ2-7 | many | TRBV6-2/TRBV6-3 | TRBD2 | CASSYRRSGTSTYEQYF | TGTGCCAGCAGTTATAGGAGGTCCGGGACTAGCACCTACGAGCAGTACTTC
TRBJ2-2 | NA | TRBV27 | NA | CASSPFQGYTGELFF | TGTGCCAGCAGTCCCTTCCAGGGATACACCGGGGAGCTGTTTTTT
TRBJ1-5 | many | TRBV6-2/TRBV6-3 | TRBD1 | CASSSGTGGNQPQHF | TGTGCCAGCAGTTCCGGGACAGGGGGGAATCAGCCCCAGCATTTT
TRBJ2-7 | NA | TRBV18 | NA | CASSPRANYEQYF | TGTGCCAGCTCACCACGGGCCAACTACGAGCAGTACTTC
TRBJ1-5 | many | TRBV18 | NA | CASSPGGLGNQPQHF | TGTGCCAGCTCACCGGGGGGGCTTGGCAATCAGCCCCAGCATTTT
TRBJ1-1 | many | TRBV29-1 | NA | CSVSGANTEAFF | TGCAGCGTTTCAGGGGCGAACACTGAAGCTTTCTTT
TRBJ2-7 | many | TRBV6-2/TRBV6-3 | TRBD2 | CASTPAPASGRGYEQYF | TGTGCCAGCACCCCGGCCCCCGCTAGCGGGAGGGGCTACGAGCAGTACTTC
TRBJ1-2 | once | TRBV5-1 | NA | CASSWGVFGYTF | TGCGCCAGCAGCTGGGGGGTGTTTGGCTACACCTTC
TRBJ2-3 | many | TRBV2 | NA | CASSFDSTTSTDTQYF | TGTGCCAGCAGCTTCGACAGTACTACTAGCACAGATACGCAGTATTTT
TRBJ1-6 | many | TRBV18 | TRBD1 | CASSPERQGLSPLHF | TGTGCCAGCTCACCAGAAAGACAGGGATTGTCACCCCTCCACTTT
TRBJ2-5 | many | TRBV12-3/TRBV12-4 | TRBD2 | CASSLGGGWETQYF | TGTGCCAGCAGTTTGGGGGGAGGGTGGGAGACCCAGTACTTC
TRBJ1-1 | many | TRBV27 | TRBD1 | CASSLPTGFNTEAFF | TGTGCCAGCAGTTTACCGACAGGGTTCAACACTGAAGCTTTCTTT
TRBJ2-7 | NA | TRBV20-1 | TRBD2 | CSALSDCSGRTRSYEQYF | TGCAGTGCGCTATCGGACTGTAGCGGGAGGACCAGGAGCTACGAGCAGTACTTC
TRBJ2-1 | many | TRBV6-2/TRBV6-3 | TRBD2 | CASSYHPPGREGQDEQFF | TGTGCCAGCAGTTACCACCCGCCCGGTCGGGAGGGCCAAGATGAGCAGTTCTTC
TRBJ2-1 | NA | TRBV28 | TRBD2 | CASSPQGLAGASSEQFF | TGTGCCAGCAGTCCACAGGGACTAGCGGGAGCCAGTAGTGAGCAGTTCTTC